This T cell receptor beta chain was sequenced for a study of blood T cell repertoires in COVID-19. Germline V CDR1 and CDR2: SNHLY, FYNNEI. There are 15 residues in the CDR3. The ends lost 5 bases at V and 5 bases at J; junction bases unmatched: 8. TCRdb's copy holds only in-frame clones and misses some; the assay was immunoSEQ multiplex PCR. The sample shows just under 65,000 clones, 78% of them seen only once. It was during active infection that Seattle patients were enrolled and then longitudinally followed. This clonotype originated in a man aged 55-75 years with COVID-19, enrolled during active disease. V is TRBV2 and J is TRBJ2-5, with TRBD2 matching over 10 bases. Sequencing was carried out using peripheral blood. The CDR3 DNA reads TGTGCCAGCAGTTCGAGCGGGAGGGCCGGGGAGACCCAGTACTTC. Translated: CASSSSGRAGETQYF.